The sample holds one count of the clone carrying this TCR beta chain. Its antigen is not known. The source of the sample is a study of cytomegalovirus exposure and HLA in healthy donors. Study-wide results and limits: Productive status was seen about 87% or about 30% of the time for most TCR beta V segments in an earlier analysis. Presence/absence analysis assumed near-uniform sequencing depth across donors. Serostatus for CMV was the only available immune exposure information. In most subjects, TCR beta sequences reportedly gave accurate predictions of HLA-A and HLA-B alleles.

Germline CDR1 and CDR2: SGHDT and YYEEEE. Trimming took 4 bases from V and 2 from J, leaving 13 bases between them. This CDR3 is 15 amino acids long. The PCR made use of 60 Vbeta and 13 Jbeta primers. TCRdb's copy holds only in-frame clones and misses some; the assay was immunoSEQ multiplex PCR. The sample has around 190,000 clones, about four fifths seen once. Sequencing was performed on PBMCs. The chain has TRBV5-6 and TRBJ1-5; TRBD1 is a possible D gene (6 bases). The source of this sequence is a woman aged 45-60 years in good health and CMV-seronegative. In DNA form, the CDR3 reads TGTGCCAGCAGCCCTGCGGCAGGGGGCAATCAGCCCCAGCATTTT. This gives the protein CASSPAAGGNQPQHF. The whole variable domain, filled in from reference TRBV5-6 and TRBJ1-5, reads DAGVTQSPTHLIKTRGQQVTLRCSPKSGHDTVSWYQQALGQGPQFIFQYYEEEERQRGNFPDRFSGHQFPNYSSELNVNALLLGDSALYLCASSPAAGGNQPQHFGDGTRLSIL.